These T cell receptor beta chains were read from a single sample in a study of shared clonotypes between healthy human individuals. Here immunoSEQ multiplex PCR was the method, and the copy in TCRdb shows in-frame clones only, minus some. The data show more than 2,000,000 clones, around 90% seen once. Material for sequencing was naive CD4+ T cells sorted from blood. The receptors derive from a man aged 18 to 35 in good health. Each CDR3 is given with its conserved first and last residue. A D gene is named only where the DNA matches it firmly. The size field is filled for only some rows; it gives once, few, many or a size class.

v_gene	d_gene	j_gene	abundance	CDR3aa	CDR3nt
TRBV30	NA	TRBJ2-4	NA	CAWREMAKNIQYF	TGTGCCTGGAGGGAGATGGCCAAAAACATTCAGTACTTC
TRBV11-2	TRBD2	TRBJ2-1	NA	CASSLDLAGAHEQFF	TGTGCCAGCAGCTTAGATCTAGCGGGAGCCCATGAGCAGTTCTTC
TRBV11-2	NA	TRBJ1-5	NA	CASSLLGLSQPQHF	TGTGCCAGCAGCTTGCTGGGGCTTAGTCAGCCCCAGCATTTT
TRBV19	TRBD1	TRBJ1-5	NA	CASVDRGGNQPQHF	TGTGCCAGTGTGGACAGGGGCGGCAATCAGCCCCAGCATTTT
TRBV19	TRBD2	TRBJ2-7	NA	CASSGGTRPYEQYF	TGTGCCAGTTCCGGCGGGACTAGACCCTACGAGCAGTACTTC
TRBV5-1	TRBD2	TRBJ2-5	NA	CASSYERELGTQYF	TGCGCCAGCAGCTATGAGCGGGAGCTCGGGACCCAGTACTTC
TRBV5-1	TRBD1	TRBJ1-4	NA	CASSRARGRDEKLFF	TGCGCCAGCAGCCGCGCCAGGGGGCGGGATGAAAAACTGTTTTTT
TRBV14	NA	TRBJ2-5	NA	CASSTRTYQETQYF	TGTGCCAGCAGCACTCGAACTTACCAAGAGACCCAGTACTTC
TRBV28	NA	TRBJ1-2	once	CASSLSPGANGYTF	TGTGCCAGCAGTTTATCTCCAGGAGCGAATGGCTACACCTTC
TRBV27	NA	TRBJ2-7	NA	CASSPRGLYEQYF	TGTGCCAGCAGCCCTAGAGGGTTATACGAGCAGTACTTC
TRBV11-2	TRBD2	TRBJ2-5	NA	CASSPIAGRGETQYF	TGTGCCAGCAGCCCCATAGCGGGGAGGGGGGAGACCCAGTACTTC
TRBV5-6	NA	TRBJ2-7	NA	CASSLAAPYEQYF	TGTGCCAGCAGCTTGGCCGCTCCCTACGAGCAGTACTTC
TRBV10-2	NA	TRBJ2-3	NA	CASSQSDTQYF	TGCGCCAGCAGCCAGTCGGATACGCAGTATTTT
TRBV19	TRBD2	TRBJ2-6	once	CASSNLAGAFSGANVLTF	TGTGCCAGTAGTAATCTAGCGGGGGCTTTCTCTGGGGCCAACGTCCTGACTTTC
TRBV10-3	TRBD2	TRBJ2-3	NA	CAISGTSGSGDTQYF	TGTGCCATCAGCGGGACTAGCGGGAGTGGAGATACGCAGTATTTT
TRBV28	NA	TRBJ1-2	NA	CASTPLGQGSFFPYGYTF	TGTGCCAGCACTCCCTTGGGGCAGGGGTCCTTCTTCCCCTATGGCTACACCTTC
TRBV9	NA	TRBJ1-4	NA	CASRRRSGLFF	TGTGCCAGCAGGCGGCGAAGCGGGCTGTTTTTT
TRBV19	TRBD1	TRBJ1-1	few	CASSITGTANTEAFF	TGTGCCAGTAGTATAACCGGGACAGCGAACACTGAAGCTTTCTTT
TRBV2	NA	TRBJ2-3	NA	CASRDRTHSTDTQYF	TGTGCCAGCAGGGATAGGACTCATAGCACAGATACGCAGTATTTT
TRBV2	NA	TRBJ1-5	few	CASSEEQGSNQPQHF	TGTGCCAGCAGTGAAGAACAGGGTAGCAATCAGCCCCAGCATTTT
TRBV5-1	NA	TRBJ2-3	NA	CASSLDPASTDTQYF	TGCGCCAGCAGCTTGGACCCGGCTAGCACAGATACGCAGTATTTT
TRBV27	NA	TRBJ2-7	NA	CASSLPARGLLSYEQYF	TGTGCCAGCAGTCTTCCTGCCCGGGGGCTCCTCTCCTACGAGCAGTACTTC
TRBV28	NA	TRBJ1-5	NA	CASRRGQNHQPQHF	TGTGCCAGCAGGCGGGGCCAAAACCATCAGCCCCAGCATTTT
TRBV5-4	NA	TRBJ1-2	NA	CASRGGTNYGYTF	TGTGCCAGCAGAGGAGGCACTAACTATGGCTACACCTTC
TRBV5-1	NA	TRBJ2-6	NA	CASSLAVHSGANVLTF	TGCGCCAGCAGCTTGGCCGTGCACTCTGGGGCCAACGTCCTGACTTTC
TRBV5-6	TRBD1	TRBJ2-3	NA	CASSLTGGITDTQYF	TGTGCCAGCAGCCTGACAGGGGGCATCACAGATACGCAGTATTTT
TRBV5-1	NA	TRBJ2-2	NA	CASTLSGQNTGELFF	TGCGCCAGCACCCTCTCAGGGCAGAACACCGGGGAGCTGTTTTTT